These T cell receptor beta chains were read from a single sample in a study of OX40 agonist ivuxolimab in advanced cancers. Assay used: immunoSEQ multiplex PCR; TCRdb lists only in-frame clones, some missing. The repertoire holds 30,000 to 45,000 clones, with around 83% as singletons. Sample: CD4+ or CD8+ T cells sorted from blood, taken in a trial of the OX40 agonist ivuxolimab. The receptors derive from an adult with an advanced solid tumor such as melanoma, head and neck, liver or kidney cancer. CDR3s include the opening cysteine and the closing phenylalanine or tryptophan.

TRBV5-1,TRBJ2-1,CASSSGVTGTGLFF
TRBV11-2,TRBJ1-1,CASSTSGTGVTEAFF
TRBV19,TRBJ2-3,CASSSGGARTDTQYF
TRBV6-1,TRBJ2-7,CVCGRGYEQYF
TRBV6-6,TRBJ2-1,CASSSSGGADEQFF
TRBV5-8,TRBJ2-3,CASSWGRNTDTQYF
TRBV5-1,TRBJ2-3,CASSLRQGETDTQYF
TRBV12-1,TRBJ2-7,CASSLVLPSGAVVWYEQYF
TRBV30,TRBJ2-1,CAWTSGRDNEQFF
TRBV6-6,TRBJ2-7,CARVKGKVEQYF
TRBV7-9,TRBJ2-2,CATPDRNTGELFF
TRBV7-9,TRBJ2-1,CASSFDNEQFF
TRBV6-6,TRBJ1-1,CASSKKPNTEAFF
TRBV6-5,TRBJ1-2,CASSYDRNYGYTF
TRBV7-9,TRBJ1-4,CASSLVGGGEKLFF
TRBV5-8,TRBJ1-6,CASSLGQYSPLHF
TRBV11-2,TRBJ1-6,CASSGRGRESPPLHF
TRBV7-2,TRBJ1-3,CASSLAGGNTIYF
TRBV5-1,TRBJ2-5,CASSLLRGQGQETQYF
TRBV6-6,TRBJ2-5,CASARWTSGETQYF
TRBV6-1,.,CASRSGTGGDEQYF
TRBV18,TRBJ1-1,CASSPERVGSLAVNTEAFF
TRBV7-3,TRBJ2-3,CASSLNPTTTGGTDTQYF
TRBV4-2,TRBJ1-2,CASSQSGREVSGYTF
TRBV6-5,TRBJ2-5,CASRAPGETQYF
TRBV7-3,TRBJ2-2,CASSLVWNTGELFF
TRBV7-9,TRBJ1-1,CASSLALEAFF
TRBV6-5,TRBJ2-5,CASSYPGLAGETQYF
TRBV6-6,TRBJ1-5,CASSGQGSQPQHF
TRBV29-1,TRBJ1-3,CSVAAAGNTIYF
TRBV7-9,TRBJ2-5,CASSPPSLETQYF
TRBV9,TRBJ1-3,CASSGAGTVSGNTIYF
TRBV7-1,TRBJ2-7,CASSATGLGYEQYF
TRBV5-1,TRBJ1-3,CASSEGTVSGNTIYF
TRBV6-5,TRBJ2-7,CASSFGLAGSYEQYF
TRBV6-1,TRBJ2-5,CASSEAFSETQYF
TRBV6-5,TRBJ1-2,CASFKYGYTF
TRBV4-1,TRBJ2-5,CASSPGRGVGQETQYF
TRBV18,TRBJ1-2,CASSSPGQANYGYTF
TRBV2,TRBJ2-1,CASSHPRTSGGLKSSSYNEQFF
TRBV11-2,TRBJ2-5,CASSLDQGGETQYF